This entry lists 12 T cell receptor beta chains sequenced from one sample in a study of read filtering for tumor transcriptome and immune sequencing. From about 400 ng of RNA, a library with molecular barcoded alpha/delta and beta/gamma adaptors was made. TCRdb independently ran MiXCR on the reads; one entry per CDR3 protein. The data hold roughly 90,000 distinct CDR3 sequences, with around a fifth observed a single time. The sample taken for sequencing was a population of CD138-negative cells sorted from bone marrow. The receptors derive from a donor at least 40 years old with multiple myeloma.

The table lists this clonotype with many counts. The chain joins TRBV28 to TRBJ2-3; 14 bases map to TRBD2. The CDR3 length is 15 residues. From germline, CDR1 is MDHEN and CDR2 SYDVKM. V shed 6 bases and J 6 bases; nucleotides not matched to a gene: 5. CDR3 sequence: CASSPTSGGADTQYF. CDR3 nucleotide sequence: TGTGCCAGCAGCCCGACTAGCGGGGGGGCCGATACGCAGTATTTT. The variable domain in full, with the rest retrieved from reference TRBV28 and TRBJ2-3, is DVKVTQSSRYLVKRTGEKVFLECVQDMDHENMFWYRQDPGLGLRLIYFSYDVKMKEKGDIPEGYSVSREKKERFSLILESASTNQTSMYLCASSPTSGGADTQYFGPGTRLTVL.

This clonotype was observed a few times. V gene TRBV7-2 combines with J gene TRBJ1-1; tentative D call: TRBD1 (5 bases). Germline-derived CDR1 and CDR2 are SGHTA and FQGNSA. The CDR3 has 15 residues. V dropped 5 bases and J dropped 0 bases, with 13 bases sitting between them. CDR3 sequence: CASSPVGRMNTEAFF. For the CDR3, the DNA is TGTGCCAGCAGCCCCGTGGGGCGGATGAACACTGAAGCTTTCTTT. Full variable domain (missing parts from reference TRBV7-2 and TRBJ1-1): GAGVSQSPSNKVTEKGKDVELRCDPISGHTALYWYRQSLGQGLEFLIYFQGNSAPDKSGLPSDRFSAERTGGSVSTLTIQRTQQEDSAVYLCASSPVGRMNTEAFFGQGTRLTVV.

For this clonotype: This may stem from a read error, because a much larger clone lies one nucleotide away. The chain couples TRBV5-1 to TRBJ2-3, with 8 bases that match TRBD2. V shed 4 bases and J 6 bases; nucleotides not matched to a gene: 7. The germline CDR1 and CDR2 sequences are SGHRS and YFSETQ. This CDR3 has 14 residues. CDR3 sequence reads: CASSPGGARDTQYF. CDR3 nucleotides: TGCGCCAGCAGCCCCGGGGGGGCCCGCGATACGCAGTATTTT.

This rearrangement joins TRBV5-1 to TRBJ2-5; 10 bases match TRBD2. CDR1 and CDR2 from the germline V gene are SGHRS and YFSETQ. With V trimmed by 4 bases and J by 4 bases, 4 bases remained unmatched. The CDR3 covers 14 residues. CDR3 DNA sequence: TGCGCCAGCAGCGGTAGCGGGGGGCGAGAGACCCAGTACTTC. It codes for CASSGSGGRETQYF.

This clonotype was seen at least ten times. CDR3 coding DNA: TGCGCCAGCAGCTTGGTCCCAGGGCTTGAAAAACTGTTTTTT. Protein sequence: CASSLVPGLEKLFF. The V call is TRBV5-1, the J call TRBJ1-4; weak D call: TRBD1 (5 bases). Trimming cost V 0 bases and J 7 bases, with 10 bases left between them. Germline V gene lookup returns CDR1 SGHRS and CDR2 YFSETQ. This CDR3 spans 14 amino acids.

A few counts support this clonotype. This sequence may be a read error, since a much larger clone differs from it by one base. V is TRBV12-3 or TRBV12-4 and J is TRBJ1-1; D is unclear. This CDR3 has 14 amino acids. This CDR3 is CASSLIAGNTEALF. CDR3 nucleotide sequence: TGTGCCAGCAGTTTAATAGCAGGAAACACTGAAGCTCTCTTT.

This clonotype was counted ten times or more. The chain links TRBV27 to TRBJ2-5; the D gene is possibly TRBD1 (6 bases). Germline CDR1 reads MNHEY; CDR2 reads SMNVEV (reference sequence). The CDR3 loop spans 14 amino acids. V lost 6 bases and J 4 bases, leaving 15 bases between the germline ends. Here the CDR3 reads CASSRGVRGETQYF. CDR3 nucleotides: TGTGCCAGCAGCAGGGGCGTACGAGGAGAGACCCAGTACTTC.

As regards this clonotype: A read error may explain this, as a much larger clone is one base away. The rearrangement links TRBV29-1 to TRBJ2-1; tentative D call: TRBD1 (7 bases). The CDR3 is made up of 16 amino acids. The germline V gene has CDR1 SQVTM and CDR2 ANQGSEA. CDR3 loop: CSVEDHGGQNYNGQFF. The CDR3 DNA is TGCAGCGTTGAAGATCACGGGGGACAGAATTACAATGGGCAGTTCTTC.

This clonotype was recorded at least ten times. The V gene is TRBV30, the J gene TRBJ1-1; tentatively, D is TRBD1 (5 bases). V was pared by 3 bases and J by 5 bases, with 16 bases between. The CDR3 covers 14 residues. Germline V gene sequence: CDR1 GTSNPN, CDR2 SVGIG (reference sequence). The CDR3 region has the DNA TGTGCCTGGAGAGATGAGACCCGGGGGACTGAAGCTTTCTTT. Its protein product is CAWRDETRGTEAFF.

About this clonotype itself: This may stem from a read error, because a much larger clone lies one nucleotide away. The chain joins TRBV7-9 to TRBJ2-7; no reliable D call. The CDR3 totals 14 residues. CDR1 and CDR2 from the germline V gene are SEHNR and FQNEAQ (reference sequence). The CDR3, as DNA: TGTGCCAGCAGCACAGACCCGAGCTCCTACGAGCGGTACTTC. Translating gives CASSTDPSSYERYF. The full variable domain, rest sourced from reference TRBV7-9 and TRBJ2-7, is DTGVSQNPRHKITKRGQNVTFRCDPISEHNRLYWYRQTLGQGPEFLTYFQNEAQLEKSRLLSDRFSAERPKGSFSTLEIQRTEQGDSAMYLCASSTDPSSYERYFGPGTRLTVT.

This clonotype was recorded many times. The V call is TRBV5-4, the J call TRBJ2-6; D not certain. The germline CDR1 and CDR2 sequences are SGHNT and YYREEE (reference sequence). There are 16 residues in the CDR3. Trimming took off 4 bases at V and 0 bases at J, with 11 bases between the two ends. The CDR3 bases are TGTGCCAGCAGCCTTTACAGAGACTCTGGGGCCAACGTCCTGACTTTC. Its translation: CASSLYRDSGANVLTF.

Regarding this clonotype: A read error is possible here, since a much larger clone lies one base away. The genes are TRBV28 and TRBJ1-1; no clear D gene. The V gene lost 3 bases and the J gene lost 11 bases, with 13 bases spanning the gap. The length of the CDR3 is 12 residues. Germline CDR1 reads MDHEN; CDR2 reads SYDVKM. CDR3 DNA: TGTGCCAGCAGTTTGGCTGGGGATAGGGCTTTCTTT. Its protein product is CASSLAGDRAFF.